The 21 T cell receptor beta chains listed next were all sequenced from one sample in a study of T cell responses to AZD1222 COVID-19 vaccine. Generated by immunoSEQ multiplex PCR, the TCRdb table keeps only in-frame clones and is missing some. Of roughly 120,000 clones listed, 85% to 95% are singletons. The material sequenced was peripheral blood, taken on day 0 of AZD1222 vaccination. Receptors originate from an adult in good health.

This rearrangement joins TRBV29-1 to TRBJ2-3, with TRBD2 identical over 9 bases. After removal of 4 bases from V and 6 bases from J, the junction contained 23 bases not matched to a gene. Per germline, CDR1 SQVTM and CDR2 ANQGSEA. The CDR3 totals 19 residues. In nucleotides, the CDR3 is TGCAGCGTTGTGAGGTGGGGTAGCGGGAGACGGGGGGCCCTCGATACGCAGTATTTT. It encodes CSVVRWGSGRRGALDTQYF.

The chain employs TRBV4-1 and TRBJ2-2, with D tentatively TRBD1 or TRBD2 (5 bases each). With 2 bases removed from V and 5 bases from J, the gap between germline ends came to 21 bases. Per germline, CDR1 MGHRA and CDR2 YSYEKL. This CDR3 region has 18 residues. The CDR3 here is CASSQYPGGGRNTGELFF. The CDR3 nucleotides are TGCGCCAGCAGCCAATACCCCGGTGGGGGAAGGAATACCGGGGAGCTGTTTTTT.

The rearrangement links TRBV10-3 to TRBJ1-2, with D unresolved. Trimming removed 4 bases at V and 10 bases at J, with 10 bases between. The CDR3 is made up of 11 amino acids. Germline lookup yields CDR1 ENHRY and CDR2 SYGVKD. CDR3 in DNA: TGTGCCATCAGTGTAAAGGGAATCTACACCTTC. This gives the protein CAISVKGIYTF.

The chain joins TRBV27 to TRBJ2-1; 9 positions agree with TRBD2. The CDR3 extends over 13 amino acids. Germline V gives CDR1 MNHEY, CDR2 SMNVEV (reference sequence). V shed 5 bases and J 10 bases; nucleotides not matched to a gene: 6. CDR3 DNA: TGTGCCAGCAGTCCTAGCGGGACTTGGGAGCAGTTCTTC. Translating it yields CASSPSGTWEQFF.

This clone was observed once. The chain couples TRBV7-9 to TRBJ2-1; TRBD1 agrees at 7 bases. The CDR3 totals 15 residues. Germline V lookup: CDR1 SEHNR, CDR2 FQNEAQ (reference sequence). The trim removed 5 bases at V and 2 bases at J, leaving 6 bases unmatched. In nucleotides, the CDR3 is TGTGCCAGCAGCGAACAGGGGTCCCCCTACAATGAGCAGTTCTTC. This sequence encodes CASSEQGSPYNEQFF.

The chain recombines TRBV6-5 with TRBJ2-5, with 12 bases identical to TRBD2. The junction had 6 bases not matched to a gene; V was cut back by 6 bases and J by 4 bases. The CDR3 covers 15 residues. CDR1 is MNHEY and CDR2 is SVGAGI in the germline V gene. The CDR3 loop is CASRTLAGGGETQYF. The CDR3 DNA sequence: TGTGCCAGCAGGACCCTAGCGGGAGGGGGAGAGACCCAGTACTTC.

The chain recombines TRBV4-2 with TRBJ2-1; D might be TRBD2 (6 bases). The V end lost 0 bases, the J end lost 10 bases, and 10 bases lay between the germline ends. The length of the CDR3 is 13 residues. Looked up from germline, CDR1 is LGHNA and CDR2 is YNFKEQ. The CDR3 sequence is CASSQDHLAEQFF. The CDR3 coding sequence is TGTGCCAGCAGCCAAGATCACCTAGCGGAGCAGTTCTTC.

The gene calls are TRBV7-6 and TRBJ2-3; TRBD2 agrees at 13 bases. There are 18 residues in the CDR3. Germline V gene sequence: CDR1 SGHVS, CDR2 FNYEAQ. Trimming took 5 bases from V and 4 from J; bases not matched to a gene: 12. CDR3 bases: TGTGCCAGCAGCACAACTAGCGGGAGGGCCGAGGCGGCAGATACGCAGTATTTT. This sequence encodes CASSTTSGRAEAADTQYF.

The J gene is TRBJ1-1, the V gene TRBV7-8, with D unclear. The V gene's germline CDR1 is SGHVS and CDR2 FQNEAQ. V gave up 6 bases and J gave up 1 base, with 18 bases separating them. This CDR3 is 16 amino acids long. CDR3 coding DNA: TGTGCCAGCAGTGCCCCTGTGCACCCCGCGAACACTGAAGCTTTCTTT. Its protein is CASSAPVHPANTEAFF.

The V and J genes are TRBV10-3 and TRBJ2-1, with 8 positions matching TRBD2. Per the germline V gene, CDR1 is ENHRY and CDR2 is SYGVKD. The CDR3 loop spans 14 amino acids. The CDR3 sequence: CDRPREGPYNEQFF. The CDR3, as DNA: TGTGATAGACCCCGGGAGGGCCCCTACAATGAGCAGTTCTTC.

This clone is a singleton in its sample. The rearrangement uses TRBV7-2 and TRBJ2-4; 8 bases fit TRBD2. J lost 8 bases, V lost 5 bases, and 8 bases had no gene match. The CDR3 is 14 residues long. Germline V lookup: CDR1 SGHTA, CDR2 FQGNSA. This chain's CDR3 is CASSPPPGRDIQYF. DNA for the CDR3: TGTGCCAGCAGCCCCCCACCCGGGAGGGACATTCAGTACTTC.

The chain is built from TRBV3-1 (or the pseudogene TRBV3-2) and TRBJ2-1; 7 bases map to TRBD2. Germline V lookup: CDR1 LGHDT, CDR2 YNNKEL (reference sequence). J was trimmed by 7 bases and V by 3 bases; bases with no gene match: 3. CDR3 size: 13 residues. CDR3 amino acids: CASSQILANEQFF. The CDR3 DNA reads TGTGCCAGCAGCCAGATACTAGCGAATGAGCAGTTCTTC.

CDR3 region: CASTPGDRLGETQYF. CDR3 coding DNA: TGTGCCAGCACCCCAGGTGACAGGCTAGGGGAGACCCAGTACTTC. V is TRBV27 and J is TRBJ2-5; a weak D match, TRBD1 (6 bases). The V and J ends lost 7 bases and 5 bases respectively, with 20 bases between them. Germline loops: CDR1 MNHEY, CDR2 SMNVEV (reference sequence). This CDR3 comprises 15 residues.

J is TRBJ1-3 and V is TRBV19; D remains ambiguous. Germline lookup yields CDR1 LNHDA and CDR2 SQIVND (reference sequence). The CDR3 loop spans 15 amino acids. The ends were cut back, 3 bases at V and 0 bases at J, with 9 bases in the middle. CDR3 protein: CASSMRQSSGNTIYF. In nucleotides, the CDR3 is TGTGCCAGTAGTATGAGGCAGAGCTCTGGAAACACCATATATTTT.

V usage is TRBV28 and J usage is TRBJ1-1; D might be TRBD1 (6 bases). This CDR3 is built from 15 residues. Germline lookup yields CDR1 MDHEN and CDR2 SYDVKM. V dropped 6 bases and J dropped 8 bases, with 22 bases sitting between them. CDR3 nucleotide sequence: TGTGCCAGCAGCCCCACTCTCGGACAGCAAGCCGAAGCTTTCTTT. Its translation: CASSPTLGQQAEAFF.

This clone was seen just once. The rearrangement links TRBV27 to TRBJ2-7; no clear D. The germline V gene has CDR1 MNHEY and CDR2 SMNVEV (reference sequence). This CDR3 is built from 15 residues. V was cut by 6 bases and J by 3 bases, with 18 bases left in between. The CDR3 DNA reads as TGTGCCAGCAGGCCCCTTTTCGGTCGTCGCTACGAGCAGTACTTC. It encodes CASRPLFGRRYEQYF.

The chain has TRBV5-1 and TRBJ2-1; D is possibly TRBD2 (6 bases). Trimming left V 4 bases short and J 0 bases short, with 17 bases between. Germline V gene sequence: CDR1 SGHRS, CDR2 YFSETQ. This CDR3 is 17 amino acids long. The CDR3 DNA reads TGCGCCAGCAGCCGCGATGGTAGCGGAATCTCCTACAATGAGCAGTTCTTC. Encoded protein: CASSRDGSGISYNEQFF.

Here the CDR3 DNA reads TGCGCCAGCAGTGAATCGGTTGGACAAGAGACCCAGTACTTC. Residues: CASSESVGQETQYF. V and J are TRBV10-1 and TRBJ2-5; D unresolved. The CDR3 length is 14 residues. V lost 3 bases and J 2 bases, leaving 10 bases between the germline ends. The germline CDR1 and CDR2 sequences are WNHNN and SYGVQD (reference sequence).

The rearrangement links TRBV5-6 to TRBJ1-2; no reliable D call. The V gene lost 4 bases and the J gene lost 4 bases, with 14 bases spanning the gap. This CDR3 has 14 amino acids. Per germline, CDR1 SGHDT and CDR2 YYEEEE. The CDR3 here is CASSQLRLIYGYTF. CDR3 sequence (DNA): TGTGCCAGCAGCCAACTTCGGCTGATCTATGGCTACACCTTC.

The V and J genes are TRBV9 and TRBJ1-2; unclear D gene. The CDR3 contains 15 residues. V was trimmed by 0 bases and J by 1 base, leaving 10 bases between them. The germline gives CDR1 SGDLS, CDR2 YYNGEE. Written as DNA, the CDR3 is TGTGCCAGCAGCGTAGAAGGTGGAAGTAACTATGGCTACACCTTC. It codes for CASSVEGGSNYGYTF.

The chain couples TRBV18 to TRBJ2-7; tentatively, D is TRBD1 or TRBD2 (5 bases each). CDR1 is KGHSH, CDR2 LQKENI, per germline. This CDR3 has 14 amino acids. V lost 6 bases and J lost 3, with 15 bases in between. Written as DNA, the CDR3 is TGTGCCAGCTCCTCTTCGGGGACCCACTACGAGCAGTACTTC. Translated, it gives CASSSSGTHYEQYF.